Listed here are 19 T cell receptor beta chains from one sample, sequenced in a study of blood T cell repertoires in COVID-19. Assay: immunoSEQ multiplex PCR; the TCRdb copy retains only in-frame clones and omits some. The sample has some 180,000 clones; more than 70% are singletons. The sequenced sample consisted of PBMCs or T cells enriched from blood (not recorded which). The receptors were sampled from a middle-aged man who had recovered from COVID-19.

The V gene is TRBV19, the J gene TRBJ1-2, with D perhaps TRBD1 (5 bases). This CDR3 is 14 amino acids long. V lost 7 bases and J 7 bases, leaving 19 bases between the germline ends. From germline, CDR1 is LNHDA and CDR2 SQIVND (reference sequence). CDR3 sequence: CASNMGRGASGYTF. CDR3 DNA: TGTGCCAGTAACATGGGTAGGGGCGCCAGTGGCTACACCTTC.

Only a few counts were recorded for this clone. The chain recombines TRBV27 with TRBJ1-2, with D possibly matching TRBD1 (5 bases). Germline assignment: CDR1 MNHEY and CDR2 SMNVEV (reference sequence). The CDR3 has 16 residues. V shed 3 bases and J shed 4 bases, with 18 bases lying between them. The CDR3 here is CASSFGSGPVAYGYTF. The CDR3 DNA reads TGTGCCAGCAGTTTCGGGTCAGGGCCAGTAGCCTATGGCTACACCTTC.

This clone is a singleton in its sample. J is TRBJ2-7 and V is TRBV27; the D is unclear. Trimming took 2 bases from V and 0 from J, leaving 5 bases between them. CDR3 length: 13 amino acids. Germline V gives CDR1 MNHEY, CDR2 SMNVEV (reference sequence). CDR3 in DNA: TGTGCCAGCAGTTTAGTCAGCTCCTACGAGCAGTACTTC. Translating it yields CASSLVSSYEQYF.

The rearrangement joins TRBV11-1 to TRBJ1-1; D remains ambiguous. Germline CDR1 reads SGHAT; CDR2 reads FQDESV (reference sequence). CDR3 length equals 15 residues. V dropped 1 base and J dropped 1 base, with 10 bases sitting between them. As DNA, the CDR3 is TGTGCCAGCAGCTTAGACCGTTCAGGGAACACTGAAGCTTTCTTT. Translation: CASSLDRSGNTEAFF. Complete variable domain (other parts from reference TRBV11-1 and TRBJ1-1): EAEVAQSPRYKITEKSQAVAFWCDPISGHATLYWYRQILGQGPELLVQFQDESVVDDSQLPKDRFSAERLKGVDSTLKIQPAELGDSAMYLCASSLDRSGNTEAFFGQGTRLTVV.

The chain has TRBV28 and TRBJ1-1; TRBD1 agrees at 8 bases. Trimming removed 0 bases from V and 4 bases from J; junction bases left unmatched: 4. Per germline, CDR1 MDHEN and CDR2 SYDVKM. The CDR3 contains 15 residues. The CDR3 DNA reads TGTGCCAGCAGTTTATGGACAGGGGCGGTCACTGAAGCTTTCTTT. Its translation is CASSLWTGAVTEAFF.

The chain has TRBV5-1 and TRBJ1-1, with a weak D call TRBD1 (6 bases). V gave up 2 bases and J gave up 0 bases, with 14 bases separating them. CDR3 length equals 16 residues. Germline V gives CDR1 SGHRS, CDR2 YFSETQ. CDR3 nucleotides: TGCGCCAGCAGCTTACAAAGACAGGCGATGAACACTGAAGCTTTCTTT. Translating gives CASSLQRQAMNTEAFF.

The genes are TRBV9 and TRBJ2-4, with 10 bases identical to TRBD1. CDR1 and CDR2 (germline): SGDLS, YYNGEE. V shed 4 bases and J 0 bases; nucleotides not matched to a gene: 4. The length of the CDR3 is 16 residues. CDR3 protein: CASSPGQGVAKNIQYF. The CDR3 DNA is TGTGCCAGCAGCCCAGGACAGGGGGTAGCCAAAAACATTCAGTACTTC.

This clone ranks as medium-sized (0.01 to 0.1%). This rearrangement joins TRBV6-2 or TRBV6-3 to TRBJ2-5; no clear D gene. From germline, CDR1 is MNHEY and CDR2 SVGEGT. V lost 2 bases and J 5 bases, leaving 6 bases between the germline ends. This CDR3 has 12 residues. Here the CDR3 reads CASSYPPETQYF. CDR3 DNA sequence: TGTGCCAGCAGTTACCCCCCGGAGACCCAGTACTTC.

V usage is TRBV27 and J usage is TRBJ2-7; D may be TRBD2 (5 bases). The CDR3 has 12 residues. V gave up 8 bases and J gave up 6 bases, with 14 bases separating them. CDR1 and CDR2 from the germline V gene are MNHEY and SMNVEV (reference sequence). Here the CDR3 reads CASGDVAGEQYF. CDR3 bases: TGTGCCAGCGGCGATGTGGCGGGCGAGCAGTACTTC.

This chain uses TRBV30 with TRBJ1-4, with D perhaps TRBD1 (5 bases). This CDR3 is 13 amino acids long. CDR1 GTSNPN and CDR2 SVGIG come from the germline V gene (reference sequence). Trimming left V 4 bases short and J 6 bases short, with 12 bases between. This CDR3 reads CAWTPGVDEKLFF. DNA for the CDR3: TGTGCCTGGACCCCGGGGGTTGATGAAAAACTGTTTTTT.

The V call is TRBV5-1, the J call TRBJ1-1; D is unresolved. CDR1 is SGHRS and CDR2 is YFSETQ in the germline V gene. V lost 4 bases and J 0 bases, leaving 13 bases between the germline ends. The CDR3 is 15 amino acids. The DNA of the CDR3 is TGCGCCAGCAGCCCTGGCGGCGGGTTGAACACTGAAGCTTTCTTT. Its translation: CASSPGGGLNTEAFF.

This rearrangement joins TRBV9 to TRBJ1-5; a possible D gene is TRBD1 (5 bases). The germline V gene has CDR1 SGDLS and CDR2 YYNGEE. V lost 5 bases and J 4 bases, leaving 10 bases between the germline ends. The length of the CDR3 is 13 residues. CDR3 DNA: TGTGCCAGCAGTATCCAGGGAAATCAGCCCCAGCATTTT. Its protein is CASSIQGNQPQHF.

J is TRBJ2-3 and V is TRBV3-1 (or the pseudogene TRBV3-2), with 8 bases identical to TRBD2. Germline V gene data show CDR1 as LGHDT and CDR2 as YNNKEL (reference sequence). The CDR3 covers 15 residues. Losses at the gene ends were 0 bases for V and 3 bases for J; bases not matched to a gene: 2. In DNA, the CDR3 is TGTGCCAGCAGCCAAGAAACTAGCGGAACAGATACGCAGTATTTT. Translated, it gives CASSQETSGTDTQYF.

V usage is TRBV6-5 and J usage is TRBJ2-3, with D unresolved. CDR1 is MNHEY, CDR2 SVGAGI, per germline. Trimming stripped 5 bases from V and 6 bases from J, with 9 bases between. The length of the CDR3 is 12 residues. Here the CDR3 reads CASSPGGDTQYF. The CDR3 DNA is TGTGCCAGCAGTCCTGGTGGCGATACGCAGTATTTT.

CDR3 nucleotide sequence: TGTGCCAGCAGTATCAACAGGGGTGGCTACACCTTC. Amino acid sequence: CASSINRGGYTF. This rearrangement joins TRBV28 to TRBJ1-2, with 7 bases that match TRBD1. This CDR3 is built from 12 residues. Germline assignment: CDR1 MDHEN and CDR2 SYDVKM. With 5 bases clipped from V and 7 bases from J, the junction kept 4 bases outside the gene matches.

The rearrangement links TRBV6-5 to TRBJ1-1; weak D call: TRBD1 (6 bases). CDR3 length equals 12 residues. Trimming took 6 bases from V and 8 from J, leaving 13 bases between them. Per germline, CDR1 MNHEY and CDR2 SVGAGI. Written as DNA, the CDR3 is TGTGCCAGCAGCCTTTTGACAGGCGAAGCTTTCTTT. Its protein product is CASSLLTGEAFF.

This clone has a single count. This chain uses TRBV6-1 with TRBJ1-4; 7 nucleotides agree with TRBD1. This CDR3 contains 16 residues. CDR1 is MNHNS and CDR2 is SASEGT in the germline V gene. After removal of 4 bases from V and 4 bases from J, the junction contained 9 bases not matched to a gene. For the CDR3, the DNA is TGTGCCAGCAGTGCCCCACGACAGGGCTATAATGAAAAACTGTTTTTT. It translates to CASSAPRQGYNEKLFF.

This clone was seen only once. The rearrangement joins TRBV19 to TRBJ2-3, with 7 bases matching TRBD1. Losses at the gene ends were 6 bases for V and 4 bases for J; bases not matched to a gene: 10. This CDR3 comprises 15 residues. Germline assignment: CDR1 LNHDA and CDR2 SQIVND (reference sequence). CDR3: CASRGDRLRPDTQYF. CDR3 in DNA: TGTGCCAGTAGGGGGGACAGATTGCGACCAGATACGCAGTATTTT.

The chain uses TRBV19 and TRBJ1-2; TRBD1 matches at 9 bases. Germline V CDR1 and CDR2: LNHDA, SQIVND (reference sequence). The CDR3 is 14 amino acids. After removal of 7 bases from V and 6 bases from J, the junction contained 9 bases not matched to a gene. The CDR3 sequence is CASIKGQGTDGYTF. DNA for the CDR3: TGTGCCAGTATAAAGGGACAGGGAACGGATGGCTACACCTTC.